Each of the 25 T cell receptor beta chains below was sequenced from the same sample in a study of T cells in Graves' hyperthyroidism and ophthalmopathy (dated by TCRdb to the late 2010s). Libraries were constructed by multiplex PCR. The instrument given in TCRdb is Illumina HiSeq 2000. TCR beta CDR3 regions were amplified from RNA transcripts. The TCR CDR3 was subjected to a first round of RT-PCR using the HTBI primer set and the Qiagen OneStep RT-PCR kit. The public reads were reanalyzed by TCRdb: fastp trimming at Q25, MiXCR alignment, in-frame beta chains only. Every entry covers one CDR3 protein and lists the most common genes and DNA from its rows. This sample lists fewer than 700,000 distinct CDR3 sequences; 15% to 20% were detected once. The biggest ten clones account for 3.8% of the sample. Input material: blood. The receptors stem from a woman aged 25 to 45 with Graves' hyperthyroidism.

The chain recombines TRBV9 with TRBJ1-3; no reliable D call. Germline V lookup: CDR1 SGDLS, CDR2 YYNGEE. Trimming left V 0 bases short and J 0 bases short, with 7 bases between. This CDR3 has 15 residues. The CDR3 DNA follows: TGTGCCAGCAGCGTAGAGGGAGACTCTGGAAACACCATATATTTT. Amino acid sequence: CASSVEGDSGNTIYF.

J is TRBJ2-2 and V is TRBV19; possible D gene TRBD2, 5 bases. Germline V CDR1 and CDR2: LNHDA, SQIVND (reference sequence). V lost 4 bases, J lost 0 bases, and 18 bases lay in between. The CDR3 runs 18 residues. In DNA, the CDR3 is TGTGCCAGTAGTAACGGACGGGAAATTCGGGCGAACACCGGGGAGCTGTTTTTT. Protein sequence: CASSNGREIRANTGELFF. Supplemented by reference TRBV19 and TRBJ2-2, the full variable domain reads DGGITQSPKYLFRKEGQNVTLSCEQNLNHDAMYWYRQDPGQGLRLIYYSQIVNDFQKGDIAEGYSVSREKKESFPLTVTSAQKNPTAFYLCASSNGREIRANTGELFFGEGSRLTVL.

The genes are TRBV27 and TRBJ2-5, with 7 bases lining up with TRBD2. CDR1 and CDR2 from the germline V gene are MNHEY and SMNVEV (reference sequence). Trimming took 5 bases from V and 5 from J; bases not matched to a gene: 14. The CDR3 is made up of 16 amino acids. CDR3 loop: CASSTLGGGRGETQYF. CDR3 bases: TGTGCCAGCAGTACACTTGGCGGCGGGAGAGGTGAGACCCAGTACTTC.

This sequence joins TRBV24-1 and TRBJ2-7; 10 bases map to TRBD2. The V and J ends lost 6 bases and 7 bases, in that order; junction bases with no gene match: 11. The CDR3 covers 15 residues. CDR1 and CDR2 from the germline V gene are KGHDR and SFDVKD. This chain's CDR3 is CATSTLAGETGEQYF. CDR3 coding DNA: TGTGCCACCAGTACGCTAGCGGGAGAAACCGGGGAGCAGTACTTC.

This sequence joins TRBV6-1 and TRBJ2-1; TRBD1 agrees at 8 bases. Unmatched junction bases numbered 12, after V lost 5 bases and J lost 12 bases. From germline, CDR1 is MNHNS and CDR2 SASEGT. The CDR3 spans 14 residues. The CDR3: CASSNPTGARGQFF. In nucleotides, the CDR3 is TGTGCCAGCAGTAATCCGACAGGGGCCCGTGGGCAGTTCTTC.

The rearrangement joins TRBV4-1 to TRBJ1-2, with a possible D match to TRBD1 (6 bases). The germline V gene has CDR1 MGHRA and CDR2 YSYEKL. Trimming pared 1 base from V and 11 bases from J, leaving 14 bases between. This CDR3 is built from 13 residues. The CDR3 loop reads CASSQVQGIGYTF. In nucleotides, the CDR3 is TGCGCCAGCAGCCAAGTCCAGGGGATTGGGTACACCTTC.

This clonotype was counted ten times or more. The chain joins TRBV2 to TRBJ2-3; 10 bases fit TRBD2. CDR3 size: 15 residues. Looked up from germline, CDR1 is SNHLY and CDR2 is FYNNEI. J was trimmed by 6 bases and V by 6 bases; bases with no gene match: 9. The CDR3 sequence is CASRASGSWLDTQYF. The CDR3 nucleotides read TGTGCCAGCAGAGCTAGCGGGAGTTGGTTGGATACGCAGTATTTT.

This clonotype came up many times. V usage is TRBV28 and J usage is TRBJ1-1, with D maybe TRBD1 (6 bases). Germline V gives CDR1 MDHEN, CDR2 SYDVKM. The CDR3 totals 14 residues. Trimming pared 10 bases from V and 0 bases from J, leaving 15 bases between. Here the CDR3 reads CANSPRGVNTEAFF. CDR3 DNA sequence: TGTGCCAACTCTCCGAGGGGGGTGAACACTGAAGCTTTCTTT.

This clonotype was observed many times. This sequence joins TRBV27 and TRBJ2-7, with unresolved D. V gave up 4 bases and J gave up 6 bases, with 10 bases separating them. This CDR3 region has 12 residues. CDR1 and CDR2 from the germline V gene are MNHEY and SMNVEV (reference sequence). The CDR3 spells CASSSYSTEQYF. DNA of the CDR3: TGTGCCAGCAGTTCCTACTCAACCGAGCAGTACTTC.

This clonotype appeared many times. The rearrangement uses TRBV2 and TRBJ2-7; 9 bases align to TRBD2. Germline assignment: CDR1 SNHLY and CDR2 FYNNEI. This CDR3 has 15 amino acids. V shed 0 bases and J 6 bases; nucleotides not matched to a gene: 6. The CDR3 region is CASSEAAGGSGEQYF. For the CDR3, the DNA is TGTGCCAGCAGTGAAGCAGCGGGAGGTTCGGGCGAGCAGTACTTC.

This clonotype was detected only a few times. V gene TRBV4-3 combines with J gene TRBJ2-3; tentative D call: TRBD1 (6 bases). The germline V gene has CDR1 LGHNA and CDR2 YSLEER. CDR3 length: 14 amino acids. V was cut by 1 base and J by 6 bases, with 11 bases left in between. DNA for the CDR3: TGCGCCAGCAGCCAAGCAGGGGTTCTCGATACGCAGTATTTT. The encoded protein is CASSQAGVLDTQYF.

This clonotype was counted ten times or more. An end of the junction does not agree with germline; a read error may underlie this. The rearrangement links TRBV11-2 to TRBJ1-1, with 9 bases fitting TRBD1. Looked up from germline, CDR1 is SGHAT and CDR2 is FQNNGV. CDR3 length equals 15 residues. CDR3 residues: CASSIEDRGGTEAFF. In DNA, the CDR3 is TGTGCCAGCAGCATAGAGGACAGGGGAGGTACTGAAGCTTTCTTT.

This CDR3 reads CSVEREVGNTEAFF. CDR3 DNA sequence: TGCAGCGTTGAACGGGAGGTGGGGAACACTGAAGCTTTCTTT. The V and J genes are TRBV29-1 and TRBJ1-1; D remains unclear. The CDR3 is 14 amino acids. The V and J ends lost 2 bases and 1 base respectively, with 11 bases between them. Germline V lookup: CDR1 SQVTM, CDR2 ANQGSEA.

This clonotype was counted between two and nine times. The chain is built from TRBV29-1 and TRBJ2-1, with TRBD2 as a possible D gene (7 bases). Germline CDR1 reads SQVTM; CDR2 reads ANQGSEA. CDR3 length: 13 residues. The CDR3: CNVSGTSNNEQFF. The CDR3 coding sequence is TGCAACGTAAGCGGGACATCAAACAATGAGCAGTTCTTC.

This clonotype has at least ten counts. The rearrangement joins TRBV28 to TRBJ2-2; D gene uncertain. The CDR3 loop spans 14 amino acids. The V gene lost 6 bases and the J gene lost 6 bases, with 14 bases spanning the gap. Per germline, CDR1 MDHEN and CDR2 SYDVKM. For the CDR3, the DNA is TGTGCCAGCAGCCGCCGTGGGATACCCGGGGAGCTGTTTTTT. This sequence encodes CASSRRGIPGELFF.

This clonotype has at least ten counts. V and J are TRBV7-9 and TRBJ1-1; 8 positions match TRBD1. The V and J ends lost 5 bases and 8 bases, in that order; junction bases with no gene match: 1. Germline values: CDR1 SEHNR, CDR2 FQNEAQ (reference sequence). The CDR3 sequence is 11 residues long. CDR3 DNA sequence: TGTGCCAGCAGCGGGACAGGAGAAGCTTTCTTT. Translation: CASSGTGEAFF.

V gene TRBV6-1 combines with J gene TRBJ2-7; no clear D gene. Deletions cut 6 bases from V and 6 bases from J, with 18 bases between. Germline CDR1 reads MNHNS; CDR2 reads SASEGT. The CDR3 length is 14 residues. As DNA, the CDR3 is TGTGCCAGCAGCGTAACTCGTAGGCAGTTCGAGCAGTACTTC. Protein sequence: CASSVTRRQFEQYF.

V and J are TRBV5-1 and TRBJ1-1; TRBD1 aligns across 7 bases. The CDR3 has 19 amino acids. Germline CDR1 is SGHRS and CDR2 is YFSETQ. V shed 2 bases and J 0 bases; nucleotides not matched to a gene: 16. Here the CDR3 DNA reads TGCGCCAGCAGCTTCACAGGGGCGAACACCGGACTTATGAACACTGAAGCTTTCTTT. This translates into CASSFTGANTGLMNTEAFF.

This clonotype was detected a few times. The chain combines TRBV10-3 with TRBJ1-6, with a possible D match to TRBD1 (5 bases). The CDR3 runs to 14 residues. V was cut by 8 bases and J by 2 bases, with 10 bases left in between. CDR1 ENHRY and CDR2 SYGVKD come from the germline V gene. The CDR3 bases are TGTGCCATCGGGGGGTCTGCCTATAATTCACCCCTCCACTTT. This codes for CAIGGSAYNSPLHF.

The chain combines TRBV11-2 with TRBJ1-5; D not resolved. V was shortened by 6 bases and J by 5 bases, with 14 bases between the two germline ends. Germline CDR1 is SGHAT and CDR2 is FQNNGV. The CDR3 is made up of 14 amino acids. The CDR3 DNA is TGTGCCAGCAGTGAATATGCAGACTATCAGCCCCAGCATTTT. This sequence encodes CASSEYADYQPQHF.

This clonotype was observed many times. The V and J genes are TRBV11-2 and TRBJ2-1; maybe TRBD1 (5 bases). Germline assignment: CDR1 SGHAT and CDR2 FQNNGV. The ends were cut back, 1 base at V and 5 bases at J, with 6 bases in the middle. The CDR3 length is 13 residues. The CDR3 DNA reads TGTGCCAGCAGCTTAGCCAGGGACAATGAGCAGTTCTTC. It encodes CASSLARDNEQFF.

This clonotype has a handful of counts. The chain is built from TRBV9 and TRBJ2-7, with D perhaps being TRBD1 or TRBD2 (6 bases each). From germline, CDR1 is SGDLS and CDR2 YYNGEE. Trimming shortened V by 3 bases and J by 5 bases, and 18 bases separated the two germline ends. The CDR3 extends over 15 amino acids. DNA of the CDR3: TGTGCCAGCAGCGGCGGGGACACCGAGAGCGACGAGCAGTACTTC. Translating it yields CASSGGDTESDEQYF.

This rearrangement joins TRBV28 to TRBJ2-7; D gene ambiguous. Germline loops: CDR1 MDHEN, CDR2 SYDVKM. This CDR3 comprises 12 residues. Deletions cut 4 bases from V and 6 bases from J, with 10 bases between. CDR3 protein: CASSSPEVEQYF. As DNA, the CDR3 is TGTGCCAGCAGTTCCCCAGAGGTCGAGCAGTACTTC.

This sequence joins TRBV29-1 and TRBJ2-1, with TRBD2 matching 13 bases. The germline gives CDR1 SQVTM, CDR2 ANQGSEA. The CDR3 contains 17 residues. With V trimmed by 6 bases and J by 3 bases, 11 bases remained unmatched. CDR3 loop: CSVGGLAGVSSYNEQFF. CDR3 nucleotide sequence: TGCAGCGTGGGAGGACTAGCGGGAGTTAGTAGCTACAATGAGCAGTTCTTC.

V is TRBV7-6 and J is TRBJ1-1; 8 bases fit TRBD1. Germline V lookup: CDR1 SGHVS, CDR2 FNYEAQ. The CDR3 has 18 residues. V was clipped by 4 bases and J by 8 bases; unmatched bases: 21. The chain's CDR3 is CASSSIPQRTGSASEAFF. In DNA form, the CDR3 reads TGTGCCAGCAGCTCGATACCACAGAGGACAGGGTCGGCGTCCGAAGCTTTCTTT.